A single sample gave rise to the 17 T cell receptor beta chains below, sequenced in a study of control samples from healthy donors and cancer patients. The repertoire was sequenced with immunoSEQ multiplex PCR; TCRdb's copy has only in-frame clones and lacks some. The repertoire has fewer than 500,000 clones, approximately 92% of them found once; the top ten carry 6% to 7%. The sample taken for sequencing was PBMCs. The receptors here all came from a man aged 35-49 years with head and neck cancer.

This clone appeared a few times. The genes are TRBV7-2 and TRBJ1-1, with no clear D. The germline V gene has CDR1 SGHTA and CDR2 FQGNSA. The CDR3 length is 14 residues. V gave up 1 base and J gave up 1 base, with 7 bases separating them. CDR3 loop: CASSLVFPNTEAFF. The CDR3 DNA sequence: TGTGCCAGCAGCTTAGTCTTCCCGAACACTGAAGCTTTCTTT.

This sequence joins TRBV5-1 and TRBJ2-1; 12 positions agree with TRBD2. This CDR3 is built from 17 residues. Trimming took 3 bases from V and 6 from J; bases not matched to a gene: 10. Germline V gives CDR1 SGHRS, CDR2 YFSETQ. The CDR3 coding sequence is TGCGCCAGCAGCTGGAATATTCTAGCGGGAGGGGTCAATGAGCAGTTCTTC. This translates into CASSWNILAGGVNEQFF.

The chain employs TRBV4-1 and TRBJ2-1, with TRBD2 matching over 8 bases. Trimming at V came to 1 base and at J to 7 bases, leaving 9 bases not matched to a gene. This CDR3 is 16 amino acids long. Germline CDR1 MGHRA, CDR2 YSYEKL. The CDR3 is CASSQGFSGSGNEQFF. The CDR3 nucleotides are TGCGCCAGCAGCCAAGGGTTCAGCGGGAGTGGTAATGAGCAGTTCTTC.

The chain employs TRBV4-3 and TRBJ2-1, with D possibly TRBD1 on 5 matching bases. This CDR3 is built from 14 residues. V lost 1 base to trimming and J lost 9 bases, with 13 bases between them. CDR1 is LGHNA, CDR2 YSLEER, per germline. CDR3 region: CASSQVVGLGEQFF. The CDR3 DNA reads TGCGCCAGCAGCCAAGTGGTGGGGCTCGGTGAGCAGTTCTTC.

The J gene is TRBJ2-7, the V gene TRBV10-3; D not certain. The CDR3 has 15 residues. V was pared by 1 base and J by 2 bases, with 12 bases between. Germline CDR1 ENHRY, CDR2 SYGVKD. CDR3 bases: TGTGCCATCAGTGAGTTCGGCAGGACCACCTACGAGCAGTACTTC. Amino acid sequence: CAISEFGRTTYEQYF.

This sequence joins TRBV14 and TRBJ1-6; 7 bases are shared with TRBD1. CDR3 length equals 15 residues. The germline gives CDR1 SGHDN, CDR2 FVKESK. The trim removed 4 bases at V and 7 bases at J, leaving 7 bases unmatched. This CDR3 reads CASSPTQGSNSPLHF. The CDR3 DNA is TGTGCCAGCAGCCCGACACAGGGGTCAAATTCACCCCTCCACTTT.

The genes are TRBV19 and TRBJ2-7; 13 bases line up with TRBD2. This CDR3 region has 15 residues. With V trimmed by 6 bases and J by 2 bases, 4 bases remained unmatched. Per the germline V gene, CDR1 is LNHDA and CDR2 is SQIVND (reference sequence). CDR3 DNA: TGTGCCAGTAGGGGACTAGCGGGACCCACCTACGAGCAGTACTTC. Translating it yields CASRGLAGPTYEQYF.

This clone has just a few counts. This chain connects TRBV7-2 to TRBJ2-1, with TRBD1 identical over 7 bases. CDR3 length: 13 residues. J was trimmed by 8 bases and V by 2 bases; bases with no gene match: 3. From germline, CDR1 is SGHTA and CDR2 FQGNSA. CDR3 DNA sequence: TGTGCCAGCAGCTTACCCCAGGGGGATGAGCAGTTCTTC. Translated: CASSLPQGDEQFF. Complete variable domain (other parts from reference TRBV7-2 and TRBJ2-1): GAGVSQSPSNKVTEKGKDVELRCDPISGHTALYWYRQSLGQGLEFLIYFQGNSAPDKSGLPSDRFSAERTGGSVSTLTIQRTQQEDSAVYLCASSLPQGDEQFFGPGTRLTVL.

CDR3 coding DNA: TGTGCCAGCAGTTACCACGGACTAAGCTCCTACGAGCAGTACTTC. This gives the protein CASSYHGLSSYEQYF. The rearrangement joins TRBV6-5 to TRBJ2-7, with D maybe TRBD2 (6 bases). The CDR3 spans 15 residues. V was cut by 2 bases and J by 0 bases, with 11 bases left in between. CDR1 and CDR2 (germline): MNHEY, SVGAGI.

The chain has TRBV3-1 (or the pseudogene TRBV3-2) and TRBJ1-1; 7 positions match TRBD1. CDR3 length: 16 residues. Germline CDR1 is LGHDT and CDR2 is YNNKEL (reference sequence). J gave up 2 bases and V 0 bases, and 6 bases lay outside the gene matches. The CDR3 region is CASSQDWGTANTEAFF. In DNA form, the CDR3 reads TGTGCCAGCAGCCAAGATTGGGGGACAGCTAACACTGAAGCTTTCTTT.

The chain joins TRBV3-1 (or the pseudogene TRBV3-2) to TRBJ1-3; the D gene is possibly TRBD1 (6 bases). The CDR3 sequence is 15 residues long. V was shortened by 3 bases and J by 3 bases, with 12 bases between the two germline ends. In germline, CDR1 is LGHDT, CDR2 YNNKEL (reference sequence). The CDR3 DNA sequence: TGTGCCAGCAGCCATTGGGGGGCCGATGGAAACACCATATATTTT. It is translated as CASSHWGADGNTIYF.

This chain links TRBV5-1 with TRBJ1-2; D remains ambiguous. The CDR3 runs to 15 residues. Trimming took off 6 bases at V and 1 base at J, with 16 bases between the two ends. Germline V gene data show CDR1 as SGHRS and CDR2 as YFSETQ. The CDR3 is CASTMAAKSNYGYTF. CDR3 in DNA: TGCGCCAGCACAATGGCGGCGAAAAGTAACTATGGCTACACCTTC.

This chain's CDR3 is CASSEGQGATAFF. The DNA of the CDR3 is TGTGCCAGCAGTGAGGGACAGGGGGCGACGGCTTTCTTT. This chain links TRBV6-1 with TRBJ1-1; 12 bases line up with TRBD1. The germline V gene encodes CDR1 MNHNS and CDR2 SASEGT. The trim removed 3 bases at V and 11 bases at J, leaving 4 bases unmatched. This CDR3 comprises 13 residues.

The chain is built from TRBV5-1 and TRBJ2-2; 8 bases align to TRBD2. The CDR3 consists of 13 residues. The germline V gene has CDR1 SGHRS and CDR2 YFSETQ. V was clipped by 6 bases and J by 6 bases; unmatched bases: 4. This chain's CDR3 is CASNGGAPGELFF. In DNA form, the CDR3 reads TGCGCCAGCAACGGGGGGGCCCCCGGGGAGCTGTTTTTT.

In DNA form, the CDR3 reads TGTGCCAGCAGTTACAGGGGAACCTACAATGAGCAGTTCTTC. Translation gives CASSYRGTYNEQFF. The chain has TRBV6-7 and TRBJ2-1; tentative D call: TRBD1 (5 bases). TRBV6-7 is classed as an ORF, of uncertain function. V lost 2 bases and J lost 2, with 7 bases in between. The CDR3 is 14 residues long.

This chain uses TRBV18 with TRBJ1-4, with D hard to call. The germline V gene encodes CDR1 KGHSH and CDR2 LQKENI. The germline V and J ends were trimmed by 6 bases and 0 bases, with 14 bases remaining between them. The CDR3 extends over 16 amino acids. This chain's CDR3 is CASSLAGVATNEKLFF. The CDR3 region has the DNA TGTGCCAGCTCCTTAGCCGGGGTTGCAACTAATGAAAAACTGTTTTTT.

The CDR3 bases are TGTGCCAGCAGTTACTTACAGGAGAGGGTTACTGATACGCAGTATTTT. This gives the protein CASSYLQERVTDTQYF. The chain combines TRBV6-2 or TRBV6-3 with TRBJ2-3; either TRBD1 or TRBD2 may supply D (5 bases each). CDR3 size: 16 residues. Looked up from germline, CDR1 is MNHEY and CDR2 is SVGEGT. The V end was cut by 1 base, the J end by 6 bases, with 17 bases between.